Shown below are 10 T cell receptor beta chains from a single sample sequenced in a study of blood T cell repertoires in COVID-19. Sequenced by immunoSEQ multiplex PCR; TCRdb stores in-frame clones only, minus some. This sample has roughly 170,000 clones, with around 84% found just once. The sample was peripheral blood. Receptors originate from a man aged 40-49 years with active or convalescent COVID-19.

This clone was detected once. This sequence joins TRBV24-1 and TRBJ1-5, with 10 positions matching TRBD1. The germline gives CDR1 KGHDR, CDR2 SFDVKD. Losses at the gene ends were 3 bases for V and 5 bases for J; bases not matched to a gene: 3. The CDR3 extends over 15 amino acids. The CDR3 region has the DNA TGTGCCACCAGTGATCGTGGGACAGGGGATCAGCCCCAGCATTTT. This translates into CATSDRGTGDQPQHF.

This clone was counted between two and nine times. The CDR3 bases are TGCGCCAGTAGGACGGGAAACACCGGGGAGCTGTTTTTT. Its translation is CASRTGNTGELFF. The chain employs TRBV5-1 and TRBJ2-2; maybe TRBD2 (5 bases). The CDR3 contains 13 residues. With 8 bases removed from V and 2 bases from J, the gap between germline ends came to 10 bases. Germline CDR1 SGHRS, CDR2 YFSETQ.

V usage is TRBV18 and J usage is TRBJ1-3; D gene ambiguous. The germline V gene has CDR1 KGHSH and CDR2 LQKENI. Trimming pared 1 base from V and 0 bases from J, leaving 4 bases between. The CDR3 totals 14 residues. CDR3 in amino acids: CASSPQSSGNTIYF. As DNA, the CDR3 is TGTGCCAGCTCACCACAGAGCTCTGGAAACACCATATATTTT. Full variable domain (remainder filled in from reference TRBV18 and TRBJ1-3): NAGVMQNPRHLVRRRGQEARLRCSPMKGHSHVYWYRQLPEEGLKFMVYLQKENIIDESGMPKERFSAEFPKEGPSILRIQQVVRGDSAAYFCASSPQSSGNTIYFGEGSWLTVV.

The V and J genes are TRBV11-2 and TRBJ1-4, with D perhaps matching TRBD1 (5 bases). Trimming shortened V by 1 base and J by 5 bases, and 8 bases separated the two germline ends. The length of the CDR3 is 14 residues. Germline CDR1 and CDR2: SGHAT and FQNNGV. In nucleotides, the CDR3 is TGTGCCAGCAGCTTAGGGACACCCAATGAAAAACTGTTTTTT. Translation gives CASSLGTPNEKLFF. The full variable domain, its missing parts supplied by reference TRBV11-2 and TRBJ1-4, is EAGVAQSPRYKIIEKRQSVAFWCNPISGHATLYWYQQILGQGPKLLIQFQNNGVVDDSQLPKDRFSAERLKGVDSTLKIQPAKLEDSAVYLCASSLGTPNEKLFFGSGTQLSVL.

This clone was observed a few times. The gene calls are TRBV7-2 and TRBJ1-5; a weak D match, TRBD1 (5 bases). Germline assignment: CDR1 SGHTA and CDR2 FQGNSA. CDR3 length: 15 amino acids. V was shortened by 5 bases and J by 4 bases, with 15 bases between the two germline ends. The CDR3 sequence: CASSPRDRGNQPQHF. The CDR3 nucleotides are TGTGCCAGCAGCCCGAGGGACCGGGGGAATCAGCCCCAGCATTTT.

The chain has TRBV7-9 and TRBJ1-2, with D unclear. This CDR3 is 14 amino acids long. V dropped 7 bases and J dropped 4 bases, with 16 bases sitting between them. CDR1 is SEHNR, CDR2 FQNEAQ, per germline (reference sequence). The CDR3 loop is CASTRGWRSYGYTF. DNA of the CDR3: TGTGCCAGCACCCGAGGGTGGAGGAGCTATGGCTACACCTTC.

This chain links TRBV29-1 with TRBJ1-2, with 7 bases that match TRBD1. There are 16 residues in the CDR3. After removal of 8 bases from V and 8 bases from J, the junction contained 23 bases not matched to a gene. Germline V gene sequence: CDR1 SQVTM, CDR2 ANQGSEA. This CDR3 reads CSSGVPKQGTDGGYTF. CDR3 sequence (DNA): TGCAGCTCTGGGGTCCCTAAACAGGGGACGGACGGGGGCTACACCTTC.

The chain combines TRBV29-1 with TRBJ2-3; 8 positions match TRBD2. Trimming removed 0 bases from V and 4 bases from J; junction bases left unmatched: 9. The CDR3 consists of 16 residues. Germline V gene lookup returns CDR1 SQVTM and CDR2 ANQGSEA. The CDR3 protein is CSVEDLKDGGADTQYF. The DNA for the CDR3 is TGCAGCGTTGAAGATCTTAAGGACGGGGGGGCAGATACGCAGTATTTT.

V and J are TRBV2 and TRBJ2-7; tentative D call: TRBD1 (6 bases). CDR3 length: 12 residues. From germline, CDR1 is SNHLY and CDR2 FYNNEI. Between the trimmed V and J ends, which lost 6 bases and 5 bases, there was a span of 11 bases. The CDR3 loop is CASRGTPNEQYF. As DNA, the CDR3 is TGTGCCAGCAGGGGGACACCTAACGAGCAGTACTTC.

The chain recombines TRBV12-3 or TRBV12-4 with TRBJ1-1; D is perhaps TRBD1 (6 bases). There are 12 residues in the CDR3. Deletions cut 6 bases from V and 6 bases from J, with 11 bases between. CDR3 sequence: CASSEQGSEAFF. In nucleotides, the CDR3 is TGTGCCAGCAGCGAACAGGGATCTGAAGCTTTCTTT.